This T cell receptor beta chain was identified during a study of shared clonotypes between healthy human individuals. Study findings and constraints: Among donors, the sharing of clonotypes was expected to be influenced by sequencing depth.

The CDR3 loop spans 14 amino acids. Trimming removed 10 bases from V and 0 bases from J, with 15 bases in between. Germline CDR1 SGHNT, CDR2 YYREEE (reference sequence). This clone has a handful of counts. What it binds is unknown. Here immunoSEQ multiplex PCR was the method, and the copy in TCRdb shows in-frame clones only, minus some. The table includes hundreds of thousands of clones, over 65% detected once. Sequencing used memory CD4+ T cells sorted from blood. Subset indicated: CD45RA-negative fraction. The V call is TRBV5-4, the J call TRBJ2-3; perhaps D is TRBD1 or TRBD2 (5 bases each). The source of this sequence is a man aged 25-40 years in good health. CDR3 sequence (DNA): TGTGCCGTACGGGACCCTTCTAGCACAGATACGCAGTATTTT. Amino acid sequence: CAVRDPSSTDTQYF.